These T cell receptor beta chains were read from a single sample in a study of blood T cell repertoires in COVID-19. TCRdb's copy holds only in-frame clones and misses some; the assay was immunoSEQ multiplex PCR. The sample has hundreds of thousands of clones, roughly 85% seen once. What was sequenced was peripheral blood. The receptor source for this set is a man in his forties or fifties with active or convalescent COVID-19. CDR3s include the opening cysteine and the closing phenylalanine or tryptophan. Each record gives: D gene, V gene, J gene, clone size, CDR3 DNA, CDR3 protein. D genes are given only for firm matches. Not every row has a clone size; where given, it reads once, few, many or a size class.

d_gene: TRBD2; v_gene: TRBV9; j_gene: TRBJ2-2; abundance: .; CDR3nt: TGTGCCAGCAGCGTAGGTCCCTTCGCTAGCGGGAGCTCCGGGGAGCTGTTTTTT; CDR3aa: CASSVGPFASGSSGELFF
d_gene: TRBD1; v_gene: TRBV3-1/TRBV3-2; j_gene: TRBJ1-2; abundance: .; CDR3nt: TGTGCCAGCGGGGGCAGGGGGTATGGCTACACCTTC; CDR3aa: CASGGRGYGYTF
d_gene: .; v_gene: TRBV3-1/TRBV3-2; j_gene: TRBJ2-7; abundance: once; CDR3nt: TGTGCCAGCAGCCAAGGCCGGAGCTCCTACGAGCAGTACTTC; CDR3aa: CASSQGRSSYEQYF
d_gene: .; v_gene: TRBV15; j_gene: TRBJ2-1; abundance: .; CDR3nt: TGTGCCACCAGCGAAAAGCGGAGCTCCTACAATGAGCAGTTCTTC; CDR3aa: CATSEKRSSYNEQFF
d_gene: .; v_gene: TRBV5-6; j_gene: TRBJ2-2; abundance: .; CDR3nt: TGTGCCAGCAGCGGGGGGAGGTACACCGGGGAGCTGTTTTTT; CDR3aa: CASSGGRYTGELFF
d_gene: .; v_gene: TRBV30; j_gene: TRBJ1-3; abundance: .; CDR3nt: TGTGCCTGGAGTGCGGGAGGATATGCTGGAAACACCATATATTTT; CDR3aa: CAWSAGGYAGNTIYF
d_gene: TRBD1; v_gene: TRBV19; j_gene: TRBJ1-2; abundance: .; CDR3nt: TGTGCCAGTAGTATAGAGGACAGGGGACGATATGGCTACACCTTC; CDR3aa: CASSIEDRGRYGYTF
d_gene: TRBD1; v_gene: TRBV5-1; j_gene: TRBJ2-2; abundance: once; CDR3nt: TGCGCCAGCAGCCGGGACAGCTTCAGCGGGGAGCTGTTTTTT; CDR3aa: CASSRDSFSGELFF
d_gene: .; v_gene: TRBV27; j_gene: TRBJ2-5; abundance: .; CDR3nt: TGTGCCAGCAGTTTATCAACTCTCCGGAGAGAGACCCAGTACTTC; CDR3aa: CASSLSTLRRETQYF
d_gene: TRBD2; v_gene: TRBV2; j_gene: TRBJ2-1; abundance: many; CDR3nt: TGTGCCAGCAGTGGGGAGGGGATCAATGAGCAGTTCTTC; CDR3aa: CASSGEGINEQFF
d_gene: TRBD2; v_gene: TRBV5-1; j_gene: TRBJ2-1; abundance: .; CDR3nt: TGCGCCAGCACACCTCAAGGGACTAGCGGATACAATGAGCAGTTCTTC; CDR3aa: CASTPQGTSGYNEQFF
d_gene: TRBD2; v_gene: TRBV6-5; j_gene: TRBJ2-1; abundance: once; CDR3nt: TGTGCCAGCAGTTACGAGAGCGGGAGGGCCGGCGCTGAGCAGTTCTTC; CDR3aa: CASSYESGRAGAEQFF
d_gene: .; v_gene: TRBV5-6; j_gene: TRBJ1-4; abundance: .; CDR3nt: TGTGCCAGCAGCCAGGGTAATGAAAAACTGTTTTTT; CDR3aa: CASSQGNEKLFF
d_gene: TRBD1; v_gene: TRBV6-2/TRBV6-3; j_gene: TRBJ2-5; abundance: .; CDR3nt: TGTGCCAGCAGTTATCCGGGACAGATACAAGAGACCCAGTACTTC; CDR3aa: CASSYPGQIQETQYF
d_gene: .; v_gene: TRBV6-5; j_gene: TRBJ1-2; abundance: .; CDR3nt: TGTGCCAGCATAGATCTCGGGATTTATGGCTACACCTTC; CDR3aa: CASIDLGIYGYTF
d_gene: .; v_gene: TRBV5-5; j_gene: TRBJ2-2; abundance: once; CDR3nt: TGTGCCAGCAGCTTGGTCACAGCCCGATTCAGCACCGGGGAGCTGTTTTTT; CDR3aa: CASSLVTARFSTGELFF
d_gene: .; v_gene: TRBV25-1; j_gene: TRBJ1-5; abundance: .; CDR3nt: TGTGCCAGCAGTGAAGGAGGATATAGCAATCAGCCCCAGCATTTT; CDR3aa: CASSEGGYSNQPQHF
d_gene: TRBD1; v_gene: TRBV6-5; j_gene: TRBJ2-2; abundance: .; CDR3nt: TGTGCCACCCTAAGACAGGGGGCAGTCGGGGAGCTGTTTTTT; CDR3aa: CATLRQGAVGELFF
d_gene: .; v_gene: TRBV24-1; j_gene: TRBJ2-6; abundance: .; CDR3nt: TGTGCCACCAGTGAGAACAGGGTCTCTGGGGCCAACGTCCTGACTTTC; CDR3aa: CATSENRVSGANVLTF
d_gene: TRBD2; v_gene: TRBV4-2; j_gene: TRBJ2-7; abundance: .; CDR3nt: TGTGCCAGCAGCCAAGAACCTAGCGGGAGCCGGGACGAGCAGTACTTC; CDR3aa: CASSQEPSGSRDEQYF
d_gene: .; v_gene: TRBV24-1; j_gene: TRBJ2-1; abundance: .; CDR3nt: TGTGCCACCAGTGATTCGGTAGCCCCCTCCTACAATGAGCAGTTCTTC; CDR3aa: CATSDSVAPSYNEQFF
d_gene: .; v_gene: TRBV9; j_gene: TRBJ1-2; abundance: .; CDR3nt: TGTGCCAGCAGCCCGGTCGCAGGGACTAACTATGGCTACACCTTC; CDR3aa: CASSPVAGTNYGYTF
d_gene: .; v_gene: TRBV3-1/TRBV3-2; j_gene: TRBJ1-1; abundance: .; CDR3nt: TGTGCCAGCAGCCCGAGTCCCGGGACATCGAACACTGAAGCTTTCTTT; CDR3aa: CASSPSPGTSNTEAFF
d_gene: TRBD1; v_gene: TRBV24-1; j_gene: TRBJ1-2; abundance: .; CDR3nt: TGTGCCACCAGTGATAGTAGGGGGCTCAGGGAAGGCTACACCTTC; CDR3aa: CATSDSRGLREGYTF
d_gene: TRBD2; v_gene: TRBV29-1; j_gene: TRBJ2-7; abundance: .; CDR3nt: TGCAGCGTTGAATCCTTCGGACTAGCGGGAGGATCCTACGAGCAGTACTTC; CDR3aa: CSVESFGLAGGSYEQYF
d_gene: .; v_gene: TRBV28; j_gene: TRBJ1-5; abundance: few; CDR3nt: TGTGCCAGCGGCACGCCCAATCAGCCCCAGCATTTT; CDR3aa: CASGTPNQPQHF
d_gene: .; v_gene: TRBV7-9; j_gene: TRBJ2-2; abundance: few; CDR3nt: TGTGCCAGCAGCCCCAAGTTAGCTTCGAACACCGGGGAGCTGTTTTTT; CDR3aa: CASSPKLASNTGELFF
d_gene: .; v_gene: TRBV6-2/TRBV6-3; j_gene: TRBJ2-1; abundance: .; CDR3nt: TGTGCCAGCAGCCCTTATAATGAGCAGTTCTTC; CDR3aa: CASSPYNEQFF
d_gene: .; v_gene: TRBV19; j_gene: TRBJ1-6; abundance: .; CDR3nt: TGTGCCAGCCGGACAATCGAATTTAATTCACCCCTCCACTTT; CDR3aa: CASRTIEFNSPLHF
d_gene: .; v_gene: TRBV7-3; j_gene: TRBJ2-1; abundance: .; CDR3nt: TGTGCCAGCAGCCCTCAGGGGCAGCTCTACAATGAGCAGTTCTTC; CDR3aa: CASSPQGQLYNEQFF
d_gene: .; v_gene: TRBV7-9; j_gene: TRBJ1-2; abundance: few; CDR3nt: TGTGCCAGCAGCTTAGGATTCGTGGACTTAGGCTACACCTTC; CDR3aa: CASSLGFVDLGYTF
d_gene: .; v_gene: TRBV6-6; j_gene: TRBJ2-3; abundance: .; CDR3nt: TGTGCCAGCAGTTACTCGGGCAGAACAGATACGCAGTATTTT; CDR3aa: CASSYSGRTDTQYF
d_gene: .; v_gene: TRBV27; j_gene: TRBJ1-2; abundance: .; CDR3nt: TGTGCCAGCAGTAGAGCGGGACGGGACTTCTATGGCTACACCTTC; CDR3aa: CASSRAGRDFYGYTF
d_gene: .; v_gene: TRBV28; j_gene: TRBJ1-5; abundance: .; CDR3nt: TGTGCCCACGGGGGGGGTGGGGGCAATCAGCCCCAGCATTTT; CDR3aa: CAHGGGGGNQPQHF
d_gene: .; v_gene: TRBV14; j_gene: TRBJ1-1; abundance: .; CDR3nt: TGTGCCAGCAGCCAAGCCGGACATTCGAGGAACACTGAAGCTTTCTTT; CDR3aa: CASSQAGHSRNTEAFF
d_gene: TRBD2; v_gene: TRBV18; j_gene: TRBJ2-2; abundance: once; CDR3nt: TGTGCCAGCTCACTGGGACTAGCTGCCGGGGAGCTGTTTTTT; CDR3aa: CASSLGLAAGELFF
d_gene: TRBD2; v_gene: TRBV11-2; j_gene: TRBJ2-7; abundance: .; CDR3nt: TGTGCCAGCAGCTTACACCTAGCGGGGTTCTACGAGCAGTACTTC; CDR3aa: CASSLHLAGFYEQYF
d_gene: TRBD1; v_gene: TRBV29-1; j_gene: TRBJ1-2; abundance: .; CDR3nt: TGCAGCGTCGAAGACAGGGATGGCTACACCTTC; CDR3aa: CSVEDRDGYTF
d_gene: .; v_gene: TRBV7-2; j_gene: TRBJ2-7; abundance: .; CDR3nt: TGTCCAGGGGCGGCCGTAAGCTCCTACGAGCAGTACTTC; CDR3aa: CPGAAVSSYEQYF
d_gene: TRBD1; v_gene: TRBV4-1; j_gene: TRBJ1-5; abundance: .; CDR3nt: TGCGCCAGCAGCCAAGAAACGGGCGGACAGGGAGATCAGCCCCAGCATTTT; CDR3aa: CASSQETGGQGDQPQHF
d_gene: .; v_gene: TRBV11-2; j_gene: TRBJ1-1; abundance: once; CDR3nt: TGTGCCAGCAGCTTAGGCCCAGGGCGTGAAGCTTTCTTT; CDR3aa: CASSLGPGREAFF
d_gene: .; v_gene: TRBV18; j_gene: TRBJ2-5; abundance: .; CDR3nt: TGTGCCACCTCAAAAGTCGGGAGAGGGCGAGAGACCCAGTACTTC; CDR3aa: CATSKVGRGRETQYF
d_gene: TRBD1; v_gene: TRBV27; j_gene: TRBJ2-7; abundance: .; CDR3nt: TGTGCCAGCAGCCCAAAACAGGGGGGCGCGGGTGAGCAGTACTTC; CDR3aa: CASSPKQGGAGEQYF
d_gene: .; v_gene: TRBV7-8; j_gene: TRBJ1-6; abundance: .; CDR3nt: TGTGCCAGCAGCTTAGCGTTAATAGGGGTTAGTAATTCACCCCTCCACTTT; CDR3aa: CASSLALIGVSNSPLHF
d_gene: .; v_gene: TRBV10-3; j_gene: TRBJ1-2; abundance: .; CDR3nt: TGTGCCATCAGTGAGGCCAGTCGGGGTGGCTACACCTTC; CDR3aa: CAISEASRGGYTF
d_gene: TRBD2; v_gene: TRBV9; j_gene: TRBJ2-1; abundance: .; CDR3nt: TGTGCCAGCAGCTTATCTAGCGGGGTTCCTCACAATGAGCAGTTCTTC; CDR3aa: CASSLSSGVPHNEQFF
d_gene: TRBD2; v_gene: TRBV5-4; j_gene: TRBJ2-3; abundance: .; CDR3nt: TGTGCCAGCTCGTCTTGGGCTAGCGGATCCACAGATACGCAGTATTTT; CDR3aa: CASSSWASGSTDTQYF
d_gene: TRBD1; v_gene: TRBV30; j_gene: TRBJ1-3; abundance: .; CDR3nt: TGTGCCTGGAGTGTAAGGACAGGGAGAGGAAACACCATATATTTT; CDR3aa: CAWSVRTGRGNTIYF
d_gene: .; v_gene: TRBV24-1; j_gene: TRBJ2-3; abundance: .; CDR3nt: TGTGCCACCGGCCAGGGTGGGGAAGATACGCAGTATTTT; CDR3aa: CATGQGGEDTQYF
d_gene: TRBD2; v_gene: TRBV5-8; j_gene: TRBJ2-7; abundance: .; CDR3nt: TGTGCCAGCAGCTTGAATATAGCGGGAGCTCCCTACGAGCAGTACTTC; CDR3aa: CASSLNIAGAPYEQYF
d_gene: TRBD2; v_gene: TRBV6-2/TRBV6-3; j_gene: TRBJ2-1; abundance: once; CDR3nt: TGTGCCAGCAGTCGGACTAGCGGAAGCTCCTACAATGAGCAGTTCTTC; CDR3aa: CASSRTSGSSYNEQFF
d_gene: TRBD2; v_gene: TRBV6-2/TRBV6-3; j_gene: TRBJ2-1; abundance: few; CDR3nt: TGTGCCAGCAGTTCTAGAGCGGGAGGGTCCAATGAGCAGTTCTTC; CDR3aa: CASSSRAGGSNEQFF
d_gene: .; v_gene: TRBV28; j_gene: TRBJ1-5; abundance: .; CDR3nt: TGTGCCAGCAGCAGGTATCACGGCAATCAGCCCCAGCATTTT; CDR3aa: CASSRYHGNQPQHF
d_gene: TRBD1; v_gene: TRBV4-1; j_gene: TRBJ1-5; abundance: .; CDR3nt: TGCGCCAGCAGCCTCTCGACAGGGAGCAATCAGCCCCAGCATTTT; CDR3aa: CASSLSTGSNQPQHF